These T cell receptor beta chains were read from a single sample in a study of T cells in Graves' hyperthyroidism and ophthalmopathy. Via MiXCR, TCRdb re-called the multiplex PCR reads, giving one row per CDR3 protein. The table lists hundreds of thousands of distinct CDR3 sequences, around 15% of them singletons. The sequencing sample was made of blood. The receptors shown here come from a woman between 35 and 50 years old with Graves' ophthalmopathy. The CDR3 runs from the conserved cysteine through the conserved F or W. Each record gives: J gene, CDR3 length, V gene, clone size, CDR3 protein. Clone size is shown for a subset of rows, as once, few, many or a class of expanded clone.

j_gene: TRBJ2-7; len: 14; v_gene: TRBV7-2; abundance: many; CDR3aa: CASSSRLAGYEQYF
j_gene: TRBJ1-5; len: 15; v_gene: TRBV6-2/TRBV6-3; abundance: -; CDR3aa: CASRAGQGENQPQHF
j_gene: TRBJ1-2; len: 14; v_gene: TRBV19; abundance: -; CDR3aa: CASSPPGTGRGYTF
j_gene: TRBJ2-3; len: 14; v_gene: TRBV24-1; abundance: few; CDR3aa: CATRPSTDLQRQYF
j_gene: TRBJ2-1; len: 16; v_gene: TRBV28; abundance: many; CDR3aa: CASSLGLAGRIYEQFF
j_gene: TRBJ1-6; len: 16; v_gene: TRBV20-1; abundance: -; CDR3aa: CSASPLGRSEGSPLHF
j_gene: TRBJ2-7; len: 15; v_gene: TRBV11-2; abundance: many; CDR3aa: CASSLDLAPLGEQYF
j_gene: TRBJ2-1; len: 13; v_gene: TRBV5-1; abundance: many; CDR3aa: CASSGTHYNEQFF
j_gene: TRBJ2-7; len: 13; v_gene: TRBV30; abundance: many; CDR3aa: CAFQGRSSYEQYF
j_gene: TRBJ2-7; len: 15; v_gene: TRBV18; abundance: many; CDR3aa: CASSPYSTGTDEQYF
j_gene: TRBJ2-3; len: 15; v_gene: TRBV2; abundance: many; CDR3aa: CASSELGPEVDTQYF
j_gene: TRBJ2-1; len: 14; v_gene: TRBV28; abundance: many; CDR3aa: CASSFWGRGNEQFF
j_gene: TRBJ1-4; len: 14; v_gene: TRBV2; abundance: many; CDR3aa: CASSLQRANEKLFF
j_gene: TRBJ1-3; len: 17; v_gene: TRBV2; abundance: -; CDR3aa: CASSEYWGSYSGNTIYF
j_gene: TRBJ1-6; len: 16; v_gene: TRBV12-3/TRBV12-4; abundance: many; CDR3aa: CASSLALAVNNSPLHF
j_gene: TRBJ2-7; len: 17; v_gene: TRBV29-1; abundance: few; CDR3aa: CSVTGTSGSLNPYEQYF
j_gene: TRBJ2-3; len: 15; v_gene: TRBV28; abundance: many; CDR3aa: CASSLSGGKTDTQYF
j_gene: TRBJ2-1; len: 17; v_gene: TRBV7-3; abundance: many; CDR3aa: CASSLTGGMGIYNEQFF
j_gene: TRBJ1-5; len: 15; v_gene: TRBV2; abundance: many; CDR3aa: CASSTDRTNNQPQHF
j_gene: TRBJ2-7; len: 11; v_gene: TRBV2; abundance: few; CDR3aa: CASGPFSEQYF
j_gene: TRBJ1-6; len: 15; v_gene: TRBV20-1; abundance: -; CDR3aa: CSARDLDRHNSPLHF
j_gene: TRBJ2-7; len: 14; v_gene: TRBV6-2/TRBV6-3; abundance: few; CDR3aa: CASSPTGLLYEQYF
j_gene: TRBJ2-3; len: 13; v_gene: TRBV28; abundance: many; CDR3aa: CASSPTVTDTQYF
j_gene: TRBJ2-1; len: 13; v_gene: TRBV27; abundance: many; CDR3aa: CASSFSGRNEQFF
j_gene: TRBJ1-6; len: 15; v_gene: TRBV11-2; abundance: many; CDR3aa: CASSSGRRSSVALHF
j_gene: TRBJ2-1; len: 16; v_gene: TRBV24-1; abundance: -; CDR3aa: CATSDFETKDYNEQFF
j_gene: TRBJ1-1; len: 15; v_gene: TRBV18; abundance: many; CDR3aa: CASSPQGRLDTEAFF
j_gene: TRBJ2-1; len: 13; v_gene: TRBV2; abundance: few; CDR3aa: CASGGGWYNGQFF